A single TCR beta chain is shown here with its context. In the original workflow: Reference gene primer amplification yielded estimated nucleated cell counts. TCRdb's copy holds only in-frame clones and misses some; the assay was immunoSEQ multiplex PCR. The V and J calls and the clone size are those of that table, but D and trimming were determined from the DNA. The table shows approximately 290,000 clones, with approximately 90% occurring only once. The record originates from a study of blood T cell repertoires in COVID-19. Study summary: COVID-19 samples from acute and convalescent phases originated in the United States, Italy and Spain.

This receptor was obtained from a man aged 30 to 39 with acute or convalescent COVID-19. The sample comprised peripheral blood.

The CDR3 nucleotides are TGTGCCAGCAGTTCTCCGGGAGCGTCCCAAGAGACCCAGTACTTC. This gives the protein CASSSPGASQETQYF. The chain recombines TRBV27 with TRBJ2-5, with D tentatively TRBD2 (6 bases). CDR3 size: 15 residues. V dropped 4 bases and J dropped 1 base, with 13 bases sitting between them. The germline V gene encodes CDR1 MNHEY and CDR2 SMNVEV (reference sequence).